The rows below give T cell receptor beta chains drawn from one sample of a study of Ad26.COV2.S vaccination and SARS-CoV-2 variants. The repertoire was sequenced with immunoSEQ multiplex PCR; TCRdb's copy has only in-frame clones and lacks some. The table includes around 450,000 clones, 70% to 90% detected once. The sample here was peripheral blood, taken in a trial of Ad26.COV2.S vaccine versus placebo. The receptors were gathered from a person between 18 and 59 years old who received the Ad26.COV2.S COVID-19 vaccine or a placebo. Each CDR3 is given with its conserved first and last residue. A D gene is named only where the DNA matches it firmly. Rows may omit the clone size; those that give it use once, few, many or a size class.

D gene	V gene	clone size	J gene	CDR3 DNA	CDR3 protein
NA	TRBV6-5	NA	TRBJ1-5	TGTGCCAGCAGTCAGGGGTGGGGCAATCAGCCCCAGCATTTT	CASSQGWGNQPQHF
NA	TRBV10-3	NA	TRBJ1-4	TGTGCCATCAGTGAGTCGTTGACAACAACTAATGAAAAACTGTTTTTT	CAISESLTTTNEKLFF
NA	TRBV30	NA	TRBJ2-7	TGTGCCTGGAAAACACTAGATTACGAGCAGTACTTC	CAWKTLDYEQYF
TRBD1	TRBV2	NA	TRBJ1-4	TGTGCCAGCAGGGAGAGGGGACAGGTCAATGAAAAACTGTTTTTT	CASRERGQVNEKLFF
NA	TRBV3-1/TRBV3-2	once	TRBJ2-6	TGTGCCAGCAGCCATTTTCCCGCCACTATGAGGTCTGGGGCCAACGTCCTGACTTTC	CASSHFPATMRSGANVLTF
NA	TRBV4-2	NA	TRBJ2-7	TGTGCCAGCAGCCAACCCGGGCTCAACTACGAGCAGTACTTC	CASSQPGLNYEQYF
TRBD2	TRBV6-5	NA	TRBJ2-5	TGTGCCAGCAGTTATACAGGACTAGCTGAGGAGACCCAGTACTTC	CASSYTGLAEETQYF
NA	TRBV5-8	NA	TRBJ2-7	TGTGTCGGCAGCTCGGGTGAGCAGTACTTC	CVGSSGEQYF
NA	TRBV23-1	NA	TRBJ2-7	TGCGCCAGCAGTCAAGGAAGGGGCCTCCCCCTGTTTAAGGGGTACGAGCAGTACTTC	CASSQGRGLPLFKGYEQYF
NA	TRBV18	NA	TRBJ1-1	TGTGCCAGCTCCCCCAGTTCAAACACTGAAGCTTTCTTT	CASSPSSNTEAFF
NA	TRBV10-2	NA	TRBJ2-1	TGCGCCAGCAGTGAGGACTGGTCGTACAATGAGCAGTTCTTC	CASSEDWSYNEQFF
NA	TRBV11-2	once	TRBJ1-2	TGTGCCAGCAGGGGGAAAGTCGCGCGCTATGGCTACACCTTC	CASRGKVARYGYTF
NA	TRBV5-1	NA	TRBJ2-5	TGCGCCAGCAGCTTGGAAGGTAGTCGCGGGGTTAAACAAGAGACCCAGTACTTC	CASSLEGSRGVKQETQYF
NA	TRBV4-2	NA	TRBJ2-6	TGTGCCAGCAGCCAATTGGACAGCTCTAGCTCTGGGGCCAACGTCCTGACTTTC	CASSQLDSSSSGANVLTF
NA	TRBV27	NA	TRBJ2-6	TGTGCCAGCAGTCGCCCCCTTGGGGTGGGAGGGGCCAACGTCCTGACTTTC	CASSRPLGVGGANVLTF
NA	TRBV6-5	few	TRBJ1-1	TGTGCCAGCAGTTACTCCCTGAACACTGAAGCTTTCTTT	CASSYSLNTEAFF
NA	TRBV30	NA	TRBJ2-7	TGTGCCTGGAGCAAGGGGACTGACTACGAGCAGTACTTC	CAWSKGTDYEQYF
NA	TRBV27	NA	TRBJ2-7	TGTGCCAGCAGTTTGGCAGGGCCCTCCTACGAGCAGTACTTC	CASSLAGPSYEQYF